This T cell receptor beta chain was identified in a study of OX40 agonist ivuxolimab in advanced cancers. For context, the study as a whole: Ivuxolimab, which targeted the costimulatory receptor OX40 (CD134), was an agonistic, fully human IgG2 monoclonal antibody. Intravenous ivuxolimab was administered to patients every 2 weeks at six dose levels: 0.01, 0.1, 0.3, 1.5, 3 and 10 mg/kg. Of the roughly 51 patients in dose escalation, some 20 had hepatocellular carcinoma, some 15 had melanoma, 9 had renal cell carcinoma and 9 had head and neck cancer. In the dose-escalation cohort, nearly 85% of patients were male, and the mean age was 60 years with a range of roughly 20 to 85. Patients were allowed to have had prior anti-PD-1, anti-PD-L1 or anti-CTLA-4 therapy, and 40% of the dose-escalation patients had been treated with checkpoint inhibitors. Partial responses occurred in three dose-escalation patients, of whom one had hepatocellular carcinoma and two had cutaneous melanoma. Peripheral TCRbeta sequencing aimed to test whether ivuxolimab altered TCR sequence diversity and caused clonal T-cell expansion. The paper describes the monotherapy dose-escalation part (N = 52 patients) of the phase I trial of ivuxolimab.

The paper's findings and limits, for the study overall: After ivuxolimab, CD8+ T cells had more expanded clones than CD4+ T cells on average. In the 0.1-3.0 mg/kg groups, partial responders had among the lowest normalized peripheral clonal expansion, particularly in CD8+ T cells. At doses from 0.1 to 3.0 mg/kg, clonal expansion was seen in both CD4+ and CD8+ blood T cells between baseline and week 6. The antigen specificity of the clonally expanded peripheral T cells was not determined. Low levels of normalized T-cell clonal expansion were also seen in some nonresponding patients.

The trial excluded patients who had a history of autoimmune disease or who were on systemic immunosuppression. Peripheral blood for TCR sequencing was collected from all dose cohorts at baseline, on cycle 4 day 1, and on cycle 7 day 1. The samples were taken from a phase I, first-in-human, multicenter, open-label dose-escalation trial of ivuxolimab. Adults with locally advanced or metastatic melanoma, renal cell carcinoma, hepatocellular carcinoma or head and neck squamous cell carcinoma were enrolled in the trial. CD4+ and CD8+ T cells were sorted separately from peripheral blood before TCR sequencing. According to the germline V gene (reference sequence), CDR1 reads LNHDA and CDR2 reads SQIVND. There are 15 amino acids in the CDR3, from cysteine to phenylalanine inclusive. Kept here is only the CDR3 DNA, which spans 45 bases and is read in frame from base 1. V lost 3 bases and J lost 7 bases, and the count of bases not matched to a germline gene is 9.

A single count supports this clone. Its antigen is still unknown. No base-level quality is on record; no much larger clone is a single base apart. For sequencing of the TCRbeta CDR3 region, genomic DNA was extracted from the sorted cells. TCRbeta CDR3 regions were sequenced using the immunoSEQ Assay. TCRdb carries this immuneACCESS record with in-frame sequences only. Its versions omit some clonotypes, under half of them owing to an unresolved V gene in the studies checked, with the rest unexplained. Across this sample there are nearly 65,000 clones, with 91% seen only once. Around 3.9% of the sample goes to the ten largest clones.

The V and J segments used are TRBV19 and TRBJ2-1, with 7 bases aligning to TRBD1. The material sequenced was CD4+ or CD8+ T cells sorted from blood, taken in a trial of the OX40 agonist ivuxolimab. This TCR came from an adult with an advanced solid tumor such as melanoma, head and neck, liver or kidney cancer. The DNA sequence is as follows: TGTGCCAGTAGTATTTCAGGGGGAACGTTTAATGAGCAGTTCTTC. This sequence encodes CASSISGGTFNEQFF. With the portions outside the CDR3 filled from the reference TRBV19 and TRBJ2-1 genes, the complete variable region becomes DGGITQSPKYLFRKEGQNVTLSCEQNLNHDAMYWYRQDPGQGLRLIYYSQIVNDFQKGDIAEGYSVSREKKESFPLTVTSAQKNPTAFYLCASSISGGTFNEQFFGPGTRLTVL.